This TCR beta chain was identified in a study of graft-versus-host responses after intestinal transplantation. Study-level information: After anti-thymocyte globulin induction, recipients took tacrolimus and steroids for approximately three years.

Remarks on this clone: Antigen unknown.

Produced via immunoSEQ multiplex PCR; TCRdb's table is partial and in-frame only. This sample has 96,000 or so clones; approximately 90% occur once, and the top ten carry around 0.17%. CDR3 length: 15 amino acids. Germline CDR1 is MDHEN and CDR2 is SYDVKM. Trimming removed 6 bases from V and 6 bases from J, with 20 bases in between. The clonotype was recovered from a human donor who received an intestinal transplant. Sequencing used unstimulated CD4+ T cells sorted from spleen or lymph node cells, obtained before intestinal transplant. The chain couples TRBV28 to TRBJ1-2; D not certain. CDR3 residues: CASSPWSGGVNGYTF. The CDR3 nucleotides read TGTGCCAGCAGCCCCTGGAGTGGTGGCGTTAATGGCTACACCTTC.